Reported below is one T cell receptor (beta chain). Its specificity is not known. The sample comes from a study of T cell repertoires in cytomegalovirus infection. Study summary: Epitope selection comprised recently identified HLA-C-restricted CMV epitopes and well-studied HLA-B-restricted CMV epitopes. Study results and caveats: Cumulative public TCR beta family frequency identified CMV carriers with the relevant HLA.

This CDR3 is built from 15 residues. In germline, CDR1 is SGHTA, CDR2 FQGNSA. The germline V and J ends were trimmed by 10 bases and 0 bases, with 16 bases remaining between them. TCRdb independently ran MiXCR on the reads; one entry per CDR3 protein. The sample records about 500,000 distinct CDR3 sequences, 33% being singletons. J is TRBJ1-3 and V is TRBV7-2; TRBD1 might be the D (5 bases). The sequence was collected from a human donor in good health (CMV status not recorded). Some clones in this sample may be carry-over from other donors' samples. Here the sequenced sample was cultured PBMCs, taken from culture after CMV antigen stimulation. The CDR3 sequence is CATAGGTASGNTIYF. CDR3 DNA: TGTGCCACCGCGGGGGGAACGGCCTCTGGAAACACCATATATTTT.